This is a list of T cell receptor beta chains from one sample in a study of beta chain features in type 1 diabetes. Generated by immunoSEQ multiplex PCR, the TCRdb table keeps only in-frame clones and is missing some. The data contain 10,000 to 15,000 clones, 45% to 50% of them singletons. The sequencing sample was made of stem cell memory CD4+ T cells from blood. The source is a man younger than 35 in good health. The CDR3 runs from the conserved cysteine through the conserved F or W. Fields, in order: J gene, V gene, clone size, D gene, CDR3 protein, CDR3 DNA. D genes are given only for firm matches. Clone size is given for some rows only: seen once, a few or many times, or a class if the clone is expanded.

J: TRBJ1-3
V: TRBV5-1
size: -
D: -
CDR3: CASSLGGQSSGNTIYF
DNA: TGCGCCAGCAGCTTGGGGGGACAATCCTCAGGAAACACCATATATTTT

J: TRBJ1-4
V: TRBV18
size: -
D: -
CDR3: CASSPPGGTNEKLFF
DNA: TGTGCCAGCTCACCACCGGGAGGGACTAATGAAAAACTGTTTTTT

J: TRBJ1-6
V: TRBV11-2
size: -
D: TRBD1
CDR3: CASSILWTGVGSPLHF
DNA: TGTGCCAGCAGCATCCTATGGACAGGGGTGGGTTCACCCCTCCACTTT

J: TRBJ2-7
V: TRBV10-3
size: -
D: TRBD1
CDR3: CAISAEGTAYF
DNA: TGTGCCATCAGTGCGGAAGGGACAGCTTACTTC

J: TRBJ1-5
V: TRBV6-5
size: -
D: TRBD1
CDR3: CASGQVGTSNQPQHF
DNA: TGTGCCAGCGGACAGGTCGGAACGTCAAATCAGCCCCAGCATTTT

J: TRBJ2-5
V: TRBV4-1
size: -
D: TRBD2
CDR3: CASSQGLAGGRSQETQYF
DNA: TGCGCCAGCAGCCAAGGGCTAGCGGGGGGGAGATCCCAAGAGACCCAGTACTTC

J: TRBJ1-4
V: TRBV6-5
size: -
D: TRBD1
CDR3: CASRTATGRLFF
DNA: TGTGCCAGCAGGACGGCGACAGGGCGGCTGTTTTTT

J: TRBJ1-1
V: TRBV7-6
size: -
D: -
CDR3: CASSSYRETNTEAFF
DNA: TGTGCCAGCAGCTCGTACAGGGAGACTAACACTGAAGCTTTCTTT

J: TRBJ2-7
V: TRBV23-1
size: -
D: -
CDR3: CASSHPFYGYEQYF
DNA: TGCGCCAGCAGTCACCCGTTCTACGGCTACGAGCAGTACTTC

J: TRBJ1-1
V: TRBV9
size: -
D: -
CDR3: CASSVEAGGVGTEAFF
DNA: TGTGCCAGCAGCGTAGAGGCGGGGGGGGTGGGCACTGAAGCTTTCTTT

J: TRBJ2-6
V: TRBV6-5
size: -
D: -
CDR3: CASSRRGPGANVLTF
DNA: TGTGCCAGCAGCCGCCGGGGTCCTGGGGCCAACGTCCTGACTTTC

J: TRBJ1-1
V: TRBV5-1
size: -
D: -
CDR3: CASTPIGGGNTEAFF
DNA: TGCGCCAGCACCCCAATCGGGGGAGGGAACACTGAAGCTTTCTTT

J: TRBJ1-1
V: TRBV18
size: once
D: -
CDR3: CASSPAGRTEAFF
DNA: TGTGCCAGCTCACCAGCCGGGAGGACTGAAGCATTCTTT

J: TRBJ2-6
V: TRBV23-1
size: -
D: -
CDR3: CASRQIPGNGANVLTF
DNA: TGCGCCAGCAGGCAAATTCCAGGGAATGGGGCCAACGTCCTGACTTTC

J: TRBJ2-7
V: TRBV4-1
size: -
D: -
CDR3: CASSQEEGGAYEQYF
DNA: TGCGCCAGCAGCCAAGAGGAAGGGGGGGCCTACGAGCAGTACTTC

J: TRBJ2-5
V: TRBV6-6
size: -
D: -
CDR3: CASTLERAQQETQYF
DNA: TGTGCCAGCACCTTAGAGCGGGCACAACAAGAGACCCAGTACTTC

J: TRBJ2-5
V: TRBV19
size: -
D: -
CDR3: CASSIASGGRETQYF
DNA: TGTGCCAGTAGTATAGCATCCGGAGGAAGAGAGACCCAGTACTTC

J: TRBJ1-2
V: TRBV6-5
size: -
D: -
CDR3: CASKLGDYGYTF
DNA: TGTGCCAGCAAGTTAGGGGACTATGGCTACACCTTC

J: TRBJ2-1
V: TRBV11-3
size: few
D: TRBD1
CDR3: CASSSYPTGGKSEQFF
DNA: TGTGCCAGCAGCTCCTATCCGACAGGGGGAAAATCTGAGCAGTTCTTC

J: TRBJ1-2
V: TRBV30
size: -
D: -
CDR3: CACPDRDYGYTF
DNA: TGTGCCTGCCCCGACAGAGACTATGGCTACACCTTC

J: TRBJ1-2
V: TRBV7-9
size: -
D: -
CDR3: CASSFGGSSNYGYTF
DNA: TGTGCCAGCAGCTTTGGGGGGTCCTCAAACTATGGCTACACCTTC

J: TRBJ1-5
V: TRBV7-2
size: once
D: TRBD1
CDR3: CASSLTGQVFRGNQPQHF
DNA: TGTGCCAGCAGCTTAACTGGACAGGTCTTTCGTGGCAATCAGCCCCAGCATTTT

J: TRBJ2-1
V: TRBV7-2
size: few
D: TRBD2
CDR3: CASSLEPAGAYNEQFF
DNA: TGTGCCAGCAGCTTAGAGCCAGCGGGGGCCTACAATGAGCAGTTCTTC

J: TRBJ1-6
V: TRBV19
size: few
D: -
CDR3: CASSTGRGSYNSPLHF
DNA: TGTGCCAGTAGCACAGGCAGGGGTTCCTATAATTCACCCCTCCACTTT

J: TRBJ2-7
V: TRBV7-8
size: -
D: TRBD2
CDR3: CASSVNGREVYEQYF
DNA: TGTGCCAGCAGCGTGAACGGCCGGGAGGTCTACGAGCAGTACTTC

J: TRBJ1-2
V: TRBV27
size: -
D: -
CDR3: CASSYRTGFGYGYTF
DNA: TGTGCCAGCAGCTATAGAACAGGGTTTGGCTATGGCTACACCTTC

J: TRBJ2-2
V: TRBV29-1
size: few
D: -
CDR3: CSVVPQGGNTGELFF
DNA: TGCAGCGTTGTCCCACAGGGCGGGAACACCGGGGAGCTGTTTTTT

J: TRBJ1-5
V: TRBV6-5
size: -
D: -
CDR3: CASSPGGKQPQHF
DNA: TGTGCCAGCAGTCCGGGAGGAAAACAGCCCCAGCATTTT

J: TRBJ2-3
V: TRBV4-3
size: once
D: TRBD2
CDR3: CASSQAGGAGGDTQYF
DNA: TGCGCCAGCAGCCAGGCCGGGGGGGCCGGGGGGGATACGCAGTATTTT

J: TRBJ2-1
V: TRBV30
size: -
D: TRBD1
CDR3: CAWSWTGLSSYNEQFF
DNA: TGTGCCTGGAGTTGGACAGGGCTAAGCTCCTACAATGAGCAGTTCTTC

J: TRBJ2-7
V: TRBV10-1
size: -
D: -
CDR3: CASSGATGEQYF
DNA: TGCGCCAGCAGTGGGGCGACAGGCGAGCAGTACTTC

J: TRBJ2-2
V: TRBV6-6
size: -
D: TRBD1
CDR3: CASLPNRDRGTGELFF
DNA: TGTGCCAGTCTCCCCAACCGGGACAGGGGGACCGGGGAGCTGTTTTTT

J: TRBJ1-4
V: TRBV4-2
size: once
D: -
CDR3: CASSLNERQVTEKLFF
DNA: TGTGCCAGCAGCCTCAACGAGAGACAGGTTACTGAAAAACTGTTTTTT

J: TRBJ1-5
V: TRBV9
size: -
D: -
CDR3: CASSAGQSLNQPQHF
DNA: TGTGCCAGCAGCGCAGGACAGTCTTTGAATCAGCCCCAGCATTTT

J: TRBJ1-2
V: TRBV28
size: few
D: TRBD1
CDR3: CASSLAGGLWDYTF
DNA: TGTGCCAGCAGTTTGGCAGGGGGCCTATGGGACTACACCTTC

J: TRBJ2-2
V: TRBV5-4
size: few
D: -
CDR3: CASSLYQAGTGELFF
DNA: TGTGCCAGCAGCTTGTATCAGGCCGGCACCGGGGAGCTGTTTTTT

J: TRBJ2-7
V: TRBV18
size: medium-sized
D: -
CDR3: CASSPTGISSYEQYF
DNA: TGTGCCAGCTCACCTACAGGAATTAGCTCCTACGAGCAGTACTTC

J: TRBJ1-1
V: TRBV27
size: -
D: -
CDR3: CASSSTKNTEAFF
DNA: TGTGCCAGCAGTTCCACAAAGAACACTGAAGCTTTCTTT

J: TRBJ2-3
V: TRBV7-9
size: -
D: TRBD2
CDR3: CASSLGLAGGTDTQYF
DNA: TGTGCCAGCAGCTTGGGGCTAGCGGGGGGGACAGATACGCAGTATTTT